These 17 T cell receptor beta chains share one sample of origin, sequenced in a study of blood T cells in healthy people across ages. Sample-barcoded 5' priming and a J-beta primer mix drove a second PCR of about 6 to 12 cycles. TCRdb ran MiXCR on the 5' RACE reads and lists one entry per CDR3 protein. This table holds about 900,000 distinct CDR3 sequences, about 48% found once. Sequencing was performed on blood. The receptors here all came from a man in his thirties or forties in good health.

This clonotype showed up just a few times. The chain links TRBV20-1 to TRBJ2-7; tentatively, D is TRBD2 (6 bases). The CDR3 is 14 amino acids. The V gene's germline CDR1 is DFQATT and CDR2 SNEGSKA (reference sequence). The V and J ends lost 0 bases and 4 bases respectively, with 13 bases between them. CDR3: CSARDKYAGYEQYF. The CDR3 nucleotides are TGCAGTGCTAGAGATAAGTATGCGGGGTACGAGCAGTACTTC.

The sample holds a few counts of this clonotype. The J gene is TRBJ1-6, the V gene TRBV27; D possibly corresponds to TRBD1 (5 bases). Germline-derived CDR1 and CDR2 are MNHEY and SMNVEV (reference sequence). Deletions cut 3 bases from V and 9 bases from J, with 24 bases between. The CDR3 totals 18 residues. CDR3 bases: TGTGCCAGCAGTTTGGGGCGAGTAATGAGTGCCCTAGGTTCACCCCTCCACTTT. It encodes CASSLGRVMSALGSPLHF.

This clonotype was counted only a few times. The rearrangement links TRBV7-2 to TRBJ1-4; D unresolved. The CDR3 runs to 16 residues. V lost 6 bases and J 4 bases, leaving 18 bases between the germline ends. Germline lookup yields CDR1 SGHTA and CDR2 FQGNSA. The CDR3 region is CASRLSQGPLNEKLFF. The CDR3 nucleotides are TGTGCCAGCAGACTCTCGCAAGGACCCCTTAATGAAAAACTGTTTTTT.

The rearrangement links TRBV12-3 or TRBV12-4 to TRBJ2-1; D is possibly TRBD1 (6 bases). V was cut by 7 bases and J by 11 bases, with 15 bases left in between. The CDR3 loop spans 12 amino acids. The CDR3 DNA follows: TGTGCCAGCACCTTCAGACAGGCTAAGCAGTTCTTC. Translated, it gives CASTFRQAKQFF.

This clonotype occurred a few times. The genes are TRBV12-3 or TRBV12-4 and TRBJ2-4, with 9 bases identical to TRBD2. The CDR3 is made up of 20 amino acids. The trim removed 6 bases at V and 0 bases at J, leaving 18 bases unmatched. The CDR3 DNA follows: TGTGCCAGCAGCTTCCCCAATCGTGGACTAGCGAGGGTAGCCAAAAACATTCAGTACTTC. Its protein product is CASSFPNRGLARVAKNIQYF.

This clonotype was detected only a few times. This rearrangement joins TRBV4-2 to TRBJ1-1; 8 bases agree with TRBD1. The CDR3 sequence is 15 residues long. CDR1 LGHNA and CDR2 YNFKEQ come from the germline V gene. V shed 0 bases and J 2 bases; nucleotides not matched to a gene: 2. The CDR3 is CASSQDQGANTEAFF. CDR3 nucleotides: TGTGCCAGCAGCCAAGATCAGGGGGCAAACACTGAAGCTTTCTTT.

The chain uses TRBV12-3 or TRBV12-4 and TRBJ2-3; TRBD2 might be the D (5 bases). Trimming removed 7 bases from V and 4 bases from J, with 15 bases in between. The CDR3 extends over 14 amino acids. Written as DNA, the CDR3 is TGTGCCAGCAAAACCAGAGGCGGGCCAGATACGCAGTATTTT. Translated, it gives CASKTRGGPDTQYF.

The CDR3 nucleotides read TGCGCCAGCAGCCAAGGCTCAGGGGGGAACTATGGCTACACCTTC. Its protein is CASSQGSGGNYGYTF. The chain employs TRBV4-3 and TRBJ1-2; 7 positions agree with TRBD1. J gave up 2 bases and V 1 base, and 4 bases lay outside the gene matches. The CDR3 runs 15 residues. CDR1 LGHNA and CDR2 YSLEER come from the germline V gene.

This clonotype was seen a single time. This chain joins TRBV4-3 and TRBJ1-1; D is unclear. Per germline, CDR1 LGHNA and CDR2 YSLEER. This CDR3 has 18 residues. The ends were cut back, 0 bases at V and 1 base at J, with 18 bases in the middle. The CDR3 nucleotides are TGCGCCAGCAGCCAAGACCCCACAACAATTGGATCGAACACTGAAGCTTTCTTT. Amino acids: CASSQDPTTIGSNTEAFF.

The sample holds a few counts of this clonotype. The chain uses TRBV11-1 and TRBJ2-4; 9 bases are shared with TRBD1. CDR1 is SGHAT, CDR2 FQDESV, per germline (reference sequence). V was clipped by 2 bases and J by 12 bases; unmatched bases: 11. CDR3 length: 15 residues. CDR3 region: CASSLLGQGRETQYF. Written as DNA, the CDR3 is TGTGCCAGCAGCTTACTAGGACAGGGGAGAGAGACTCAGTACTTC. The entire variable domain, with the rest obtained from reference TRBV11-1 and TRBJ2-4, is as follows: EAEVAQSPRYKITEKSQAVAFWCDPISGHATLYWYRQILGQGPELLVQFQDESVVDDSQLPKDRFSAERLKGVDSTLKIQPAELGDSAMYLCASSLLGQGRETQYFGAGTRLSVL.

The V call is TRBV28, the J call TRBJ2-2; no firm D call. CDR1 is MDHEN, CDR2 SYDVKM, per germline. Between the trimmed V and J ends, which lost 10 bases and 4 bases, there was a span of 10 bases. The CDR3 has 12 residues. CDR3 DNA: TGTGCCACTACCCCGAGCACCGGGGAGCTGTTTTTT. This encodes CATTPSTGELFF.

The gene calls are TRBV20-1 and TRBJ2-3, with D unclear. The ends were cut back, 3 bases at V and 2 bases at J, with 12 bases in the middle. The CDR3 extends over 14 amino acids. Germline CDR1 DFQATT, CDR2 SNEGSKA (reference sequence). CDR3 coding DNA: TGCAGTGCTAGGCCCCGACTTACCACAGATACGCAGTATTTT. It translates to CSARPRLTTDTQYF.

This chain uses TRBV12-3 or TRBV12-4 with TRBJ1-4; possible D gene TRBD1, 6 bases. With 8 bases removed from V and 4 bases from J, the gap between germline ends came to 11 bases. The CDR3 extends over 13 amino acids. The CDR3 reads CASGGQINEKLFF. Here the CDR3 DNA reads TGTGCCAGCGGAGGACAGATTAATGAAAAACTGTTTTTT.

The chain carries TRBV6-1 and TRBJ1-5; D unclear. Germline CDR1 and CDR2: MNHNS and SASEGT. Trimming shortened V by 0 bases and J by 5 bases, and 11 bases separated the two germline ends. This CDR3 comprises 15 residues. In DNA, the CDR3 is TGTGCCAGCAGTGAAGCGCCGGGGAGCGATCAGCCCCAGCATTTT. Residues: CASSEAPGSDQPQHF.

Ten or more counts support this clonotype. The chain joins TRBV6-2 or TRBV6-3 to TRBJ2-1; no clear D. This CDR3 has 12 residues. The germline gives CDR1 MNHEY, CDR2 SVGEGT. Trimming took 5 bases from V and 6 from J, leaving 8 bases between them. This CDR3 is CASSPIGNEQFF. The CDR3, as DNA: TGTGCCAGCAGTCCGATAGGCAATGAGCAGTTCTTC.

This clonotype showed up just a few times. This sequence joins TRBV28 and TRBJ2-3; the D is unclear. The CDR3 is made up of 15 amino acids. The V gene lost 6 bases and the J gene lost 4 bases, with 17 bases spanning the gap. Germline V gives CDR1 MDHEN, CDR2 SYDVKM. The CDR3 spells CASSVTGSGADTQYF. The CDR3 DNA reads TGTGCCAGCAGCGTGACCGGGTCAGGCGCAGATACGCAGTATTTT.

This clonotype occurred once. A much larger clone lies one base from this, so it may be a read error. This chain connects TRBV29-1 to TRBJ2-7; TRBD1 is a possible D gene (5 bases). The CDR3 has 11 residues. Germline CDR1 reads SQVTM; CDR2 reads ANQGSEA. In nucleotides, the CDR3 is TGCAACGTGGACATAGCCTACGAGCAGTACTTC. This encodes CNVDIAYEQYF.